This T cell receptor beta chain stems from a study of OX40 agonist ivuxolimab in advanced cancers. As for the study in general: Every 2 weeks, ivuxolimab was infused into the patients intravenously at between 0.01 and 10 mg/kg. Three patients showed partial responses: one hepatocellular carcinoma and two cutaneous melanoma cases. Study-level points and caveats: The investigators did not determine what antigen specificity the expanded peripheral T cells had.

A word on this clone: Its antigen is undetermined.

The V gene's germline CDR1 is SGHTA and CDR2 FQGTGA. Trimming pared 5 bases from V and 10 bases from J, leaving 16 bases between. The CDR3 has 13 amino acids. Blood was sampled at baseline, cycle 4 day 1, and cycle 7 day 1. Only in-frame clones appear in the TCRdb table, and some are missing; sequencing was by immunoSEQ multiplex PCR. The profile shows about 70,000 clones, around 80% of them singletons. This chain uses TRBV7-3 with TRBJ2-3, with D hard to call. Here the sequenced sample was CD4+ or CD8+ T cells sorted from blood, taken in a trial of the OX40 agonist ivuxolimab. The clonotype originates from an adult with an advanced solid tumor such as melanoma, head and neck, liver or kidney cancer. This CDR3 is CASSPNGERAQYF. The CDR3 DNA sequence: TGTGCCAGCAGCCCCAATGGGGAACGGGCGCAGTATTTT.